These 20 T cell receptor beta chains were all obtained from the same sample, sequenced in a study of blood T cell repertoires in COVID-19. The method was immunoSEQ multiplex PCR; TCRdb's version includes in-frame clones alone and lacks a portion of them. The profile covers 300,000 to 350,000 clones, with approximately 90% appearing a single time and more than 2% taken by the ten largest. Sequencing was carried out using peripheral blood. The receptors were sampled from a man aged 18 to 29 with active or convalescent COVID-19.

The CDR3 sequence is CASKTGGGSYTF. The CDR3 bases are TGTGCCAGCAAGACTGGCGGGGGCTCCTACACCTTC. The chain joins TRBV2 to TRBJ1-2; tentative D call: TRBD1 (6 bases). This CDR3 region has 12 residues. The V end was cut by 7 bases, the J end by 10 bases, with 16 bases between. From germline, CDR1 is SNHLY and CDR2 FYNNEI. The whole variable domain, remainder taken from reference TRBV2 and TRBJ1-2, is EPEVTQTPSHQVTQMGQEVILRCVPISNHLYFYWYRQILGQKVEFLVSFYNNEISEKSEIFDDQFSVERPDGSNFTLKIRSTKLEDSAMYFCASKTGGGSYTFGSGTRLTVV.

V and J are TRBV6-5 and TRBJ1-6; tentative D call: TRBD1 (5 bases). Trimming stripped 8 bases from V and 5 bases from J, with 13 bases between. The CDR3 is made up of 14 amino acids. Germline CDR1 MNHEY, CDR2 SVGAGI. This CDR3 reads CASGGTANNSPLHF. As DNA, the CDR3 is TGTGCCAGCGGAGGGACCGCCAATAATTCACCCCTCCACTTT.

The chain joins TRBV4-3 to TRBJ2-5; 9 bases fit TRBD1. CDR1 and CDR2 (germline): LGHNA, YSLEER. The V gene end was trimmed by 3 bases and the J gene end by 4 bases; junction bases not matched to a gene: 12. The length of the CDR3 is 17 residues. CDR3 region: CASSQEGQGYLRETQYF. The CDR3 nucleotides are TGCGCCAGCAGCCAGGAGGGACAGGGTTATCTTCGAGAGACCCAGTACTTC.

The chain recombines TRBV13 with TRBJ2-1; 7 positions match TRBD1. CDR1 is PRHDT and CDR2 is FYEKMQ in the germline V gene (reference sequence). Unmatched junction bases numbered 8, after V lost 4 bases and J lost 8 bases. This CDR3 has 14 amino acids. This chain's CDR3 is CASSSGTVRDEQFF. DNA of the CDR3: TGTGCCAGCAGCTCCGGGACAGTACGCGATGAGCAGTTCTTC.

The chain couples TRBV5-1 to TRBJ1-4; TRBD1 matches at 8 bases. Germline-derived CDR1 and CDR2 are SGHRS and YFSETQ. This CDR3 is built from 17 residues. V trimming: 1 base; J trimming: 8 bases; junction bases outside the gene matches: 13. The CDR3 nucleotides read TGCGCCAGCAGCTTGACCGGAAACAGGGGGAGCGAAGAAAAACTGTTTTTT. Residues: CASSLTGNRGSEEKLFF.

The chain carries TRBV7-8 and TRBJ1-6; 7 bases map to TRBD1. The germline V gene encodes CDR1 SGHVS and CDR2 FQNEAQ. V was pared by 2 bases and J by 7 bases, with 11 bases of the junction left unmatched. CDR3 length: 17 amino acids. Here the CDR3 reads CASSLPVRARGNSPLHF. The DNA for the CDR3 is TGTGCCAGCAGCTTACCCGTCAGGGCCAGGGGGAATTCACCCCTCCACTTT.

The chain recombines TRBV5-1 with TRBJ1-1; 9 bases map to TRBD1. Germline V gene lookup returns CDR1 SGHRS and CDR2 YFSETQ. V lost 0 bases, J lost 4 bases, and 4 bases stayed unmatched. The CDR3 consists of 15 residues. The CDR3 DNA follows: TGCGCCAGCAGCTTGGGACAGGGGGTGAGCACTGAAGCTTTCTTT. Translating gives CASSLGQGVSTEAFF.

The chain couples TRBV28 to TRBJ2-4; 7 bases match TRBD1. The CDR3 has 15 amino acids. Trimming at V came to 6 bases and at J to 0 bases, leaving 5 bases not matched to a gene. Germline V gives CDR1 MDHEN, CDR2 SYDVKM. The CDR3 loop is CASSPTGLAKNIQYF. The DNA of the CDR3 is TGTGCCAGCAGCCCGACAGGGCTAGCCAAAAACATTCAGTACTTC.

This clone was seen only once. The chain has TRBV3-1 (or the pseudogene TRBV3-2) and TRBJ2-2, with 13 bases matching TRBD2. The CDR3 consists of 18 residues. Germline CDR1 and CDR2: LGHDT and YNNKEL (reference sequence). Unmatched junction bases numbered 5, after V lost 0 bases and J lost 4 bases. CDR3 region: CASSQDVRTSGSTGELFF. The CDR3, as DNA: TGTGCCAGCAGCCAAGATGTTCGGACTAGCGGGAGCACCGGGGAGCTGTTTTTT.

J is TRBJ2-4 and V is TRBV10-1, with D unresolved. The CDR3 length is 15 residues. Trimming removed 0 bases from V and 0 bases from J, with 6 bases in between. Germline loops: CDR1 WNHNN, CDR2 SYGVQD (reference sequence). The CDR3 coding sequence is TGCGCCAGCAGTGAGTCGCGAGGAGCCAAAAACATTCAGTACTTC. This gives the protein CASSESRGAKNIQYF.

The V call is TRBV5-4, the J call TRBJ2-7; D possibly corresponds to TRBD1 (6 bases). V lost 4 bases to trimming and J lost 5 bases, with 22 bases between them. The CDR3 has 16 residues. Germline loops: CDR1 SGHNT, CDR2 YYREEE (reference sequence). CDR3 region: CASSPRDIGLFDEQYF. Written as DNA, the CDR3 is TGTGCCAGCAGCCCCCGGGACATCGGGTTGTTCGACGAGCAGTACTTC.

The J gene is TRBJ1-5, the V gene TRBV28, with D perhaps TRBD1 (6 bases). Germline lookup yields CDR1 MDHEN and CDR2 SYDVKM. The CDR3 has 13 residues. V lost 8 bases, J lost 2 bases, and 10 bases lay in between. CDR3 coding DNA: TGTGCCAGCGAGGGGGTTGGCAATCAGCCCCAGCATTTT. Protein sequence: CASEGVGNQPQHF.

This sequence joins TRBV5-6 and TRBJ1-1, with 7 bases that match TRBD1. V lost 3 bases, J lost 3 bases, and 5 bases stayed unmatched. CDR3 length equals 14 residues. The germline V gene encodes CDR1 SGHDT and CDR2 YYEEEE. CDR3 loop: CASSWADRDTEAFF. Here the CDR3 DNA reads TGTGCCAGCAGCTGGGCCGACAGGGACACTGAAGCTTTCTTT.

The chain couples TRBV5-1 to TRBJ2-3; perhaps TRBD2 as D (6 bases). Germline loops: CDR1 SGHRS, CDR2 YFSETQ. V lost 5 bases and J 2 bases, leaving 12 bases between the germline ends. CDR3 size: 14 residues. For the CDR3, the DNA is TGCGCCAGCAGTTTAGCGGATTACACAGATACGCAGTATTTT. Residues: CASSLADYTDTQYF.

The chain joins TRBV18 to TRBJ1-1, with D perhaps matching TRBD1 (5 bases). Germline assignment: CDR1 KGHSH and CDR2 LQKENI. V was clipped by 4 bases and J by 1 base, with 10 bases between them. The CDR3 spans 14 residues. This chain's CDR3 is CASSLGQPNTEAFF. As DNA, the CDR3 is TGTGCCAGCTCACTCGGACAACCGAACACTGAAGCTTTCTTT.

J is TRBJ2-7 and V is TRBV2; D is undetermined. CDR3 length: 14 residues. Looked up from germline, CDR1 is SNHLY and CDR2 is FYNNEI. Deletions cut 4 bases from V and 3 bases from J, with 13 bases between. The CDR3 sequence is CASSVRQASYEQYF. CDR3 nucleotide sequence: TGTGCCAGCAGTGTTCGGCAGGCCAGCTACGAGCAGTACTTC.

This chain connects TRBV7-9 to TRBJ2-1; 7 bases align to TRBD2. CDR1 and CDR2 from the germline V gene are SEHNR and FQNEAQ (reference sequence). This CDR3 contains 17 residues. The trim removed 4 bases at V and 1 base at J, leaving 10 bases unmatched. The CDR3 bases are TGTGCCAGCAGCTCTAGCGGATCAAGGGTGTCCTACAATGAGCAGTTCTTC. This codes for CASSSSGSRVSYNEQFF.

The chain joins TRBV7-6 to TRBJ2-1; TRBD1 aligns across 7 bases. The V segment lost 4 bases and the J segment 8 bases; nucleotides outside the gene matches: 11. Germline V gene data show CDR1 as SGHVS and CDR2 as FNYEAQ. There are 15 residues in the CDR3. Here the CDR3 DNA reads TGTGCCAGCAGCTCCTTACAGGGGACGTTCGATGAGCAGTTCTTC. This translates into CASSSLQGTFDEQFF. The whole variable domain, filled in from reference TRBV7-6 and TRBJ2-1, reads GAGVSQSPRYKVTKRGQDVALRCDPISGHVSLYWYRQALGQGPEFLTYFNYEAQQDKSGLPNDRFSAERPEGSISTLTIQRTEQRDSAMYRCASSSLQGTFDEQFFGPGTRLTVL.

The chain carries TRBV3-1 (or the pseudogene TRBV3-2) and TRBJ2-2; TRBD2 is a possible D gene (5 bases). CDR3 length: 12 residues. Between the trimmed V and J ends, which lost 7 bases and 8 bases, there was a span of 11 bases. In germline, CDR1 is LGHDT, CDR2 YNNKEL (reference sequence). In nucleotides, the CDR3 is TGTGCCAGCACCCTAGCATCAGGGGAGCTGTTTTTT. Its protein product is CASTLASGELFF.

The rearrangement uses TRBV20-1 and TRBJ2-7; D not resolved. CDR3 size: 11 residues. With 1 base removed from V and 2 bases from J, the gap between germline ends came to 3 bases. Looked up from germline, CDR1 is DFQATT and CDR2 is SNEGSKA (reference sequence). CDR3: CSARVTYEQYF. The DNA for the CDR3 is TGCAGTGCTAGAGTAACCTACGAGCAGTACTTC.